The sequence of this T cell receptor beta chain was determined in a study of CD8+CD57+ T cells in acquired aplastic anemia. CDR3 length: 17 amino acids. V shed 3 bases and J shed 0 bases, with 15 bases lying between them. This clonotype came up many times. Both TCR beta VDJ combination and CDR3 sequence profiling were carried out. Genomic DNA was the template for this profiling. TCRdb fed the reads into MiXCR, producing one record per CDR3 protein. The data contain 200,000 to 250,000 distinct CDR3 sequences, 34% of them singletons. The chain is built from TRBV12-3 or TRBV12-4 and TRBJ1-3, with D hard to call. Input material: sorted CD4+, CD8+, or CD8+CD57+ T cells (not recorded which) from PBMCs. This TCR derives from a human donor in good health, serving as a control. The CDR3 protein is CASSFVFSYDSGNTIYF. The CDR3 DNA follows: TGTGCCAGCAGTTTCGTCTTCAGTTACGACTCTGGAAACACCATATATTTT.